This T cell receptor (beta chain) was profiled in a study of T cell repertoires in cytomegalovirus infection. Trimming removed 1 base from V and 0 bases from J, with 6 bases in between. This CDR3 is built from 14 residues. This clonotype was seen a handful of times. TCRdb itself ran the reads through MiXCR, one entry per CDR3 protein. The table lists about 230,000 distinct CDR3 sequences, approximately 22% of them singletons, with 15% to 20% in the top ten. The receptor comes from a human donor in good health (CMV status not recorded). Some clones in this sample may be carry-over from other donors' samples. What was sequenced was CD8+ T cells from PBMCs. The chain uses TRBV12-3 or TRBV12-4 and TRBJ1-1; no clear D gene. The CDR3 DNA reads as TGTGCCAGCAGTTTAGACAGCCTGAACACTGAAGCTTTCTTT. Translated: CASSLDSLNTEAFF.